The following is a TCR beta chain sequence with its context. This specimen comes from a study of blood T cell repertoires in COVID-19. Study-wide context: Symptom resolution, clearance, or two negative PCRs marked donors in Cohort 3 as recovered. The origin of the acute and convalescent COVID-19 samples was the United States, Italy and Spain.

V was pared by 3 bases and J by 2 bases, with 20 bases between. CDR3 size: 17 residues. In germline, CDR1 is SGDLS, CDR2 YYNGEE. Categorization into cohorts depended on clinical history that participants reported. TCRdb keeps only in-frame clones here, not all; method: immunoSEQ multiplex PCR. The data hold approximately 190,000 clones, with about 86% observed a single time. Sequencing was done on a sample of PBMCs or T cells enriched from blood (not recorded which). This sequence was found in a middle-aged woman in a cohort exposed to, infected with or recovered from COVID-19 (not recorded which). The chain employs TRBV9 and TRBJ1-2; no clear D gene. The CDR3 DNA sequence: TGTGCCAGCAGCGGATTGCCCGCCCCCGGGTCCAACTATGGCTACACCTTC. Amino acid sequence: CASSGLPAPGSNYGYTF.